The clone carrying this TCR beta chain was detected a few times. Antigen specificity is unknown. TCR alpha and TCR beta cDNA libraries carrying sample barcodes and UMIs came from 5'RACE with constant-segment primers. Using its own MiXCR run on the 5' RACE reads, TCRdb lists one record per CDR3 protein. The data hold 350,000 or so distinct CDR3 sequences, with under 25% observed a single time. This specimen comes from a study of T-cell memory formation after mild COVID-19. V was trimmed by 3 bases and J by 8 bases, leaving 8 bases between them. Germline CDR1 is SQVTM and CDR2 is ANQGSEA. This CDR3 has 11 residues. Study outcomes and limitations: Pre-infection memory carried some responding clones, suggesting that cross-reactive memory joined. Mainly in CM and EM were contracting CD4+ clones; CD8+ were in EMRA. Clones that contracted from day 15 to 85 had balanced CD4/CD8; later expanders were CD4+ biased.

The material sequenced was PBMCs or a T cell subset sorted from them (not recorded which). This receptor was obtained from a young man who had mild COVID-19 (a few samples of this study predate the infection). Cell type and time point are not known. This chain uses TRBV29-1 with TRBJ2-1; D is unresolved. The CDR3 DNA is TGCAGCGTTGATCTGTGGGATGAGCAGTTCTTC. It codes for CSVDLWDEQFF.